This T cell receptor (beta chain) derives from a study of OX40 agonist ivuxolimab in advanced cancers. Turning to the study itself: Patients with hepatocellular carcinoma, melanoma, renal cell or head and neck cancer made up the dose-escalation patients. Cohort: 80% to 85% men, mean age approximately 66, aged about 23 to 80. Partial responses were achieved by three patients, one with hepatocellular carcinoma and two with cutaneous melanoma.

The CDR3 totals 13 residues. Germline V CDR1 and CDR2: SGDLS, YYNGEE. The germline V and J ends were trimmed by 4 bases and 7 bases, with 12 bases remaining between them. Study-level findings and limits: Some of the lowest clonal expansion was seen in partial responders at 0.1-3.0 mg/kg.

Only in-frame clones appear in the TCRdb table, and some are missing; sequencing was by immunoSEQ multiplex PCR. In the table there are more than 95,000 clones, 80% to 90% of which are singletons. This clone was counted a few times. Antigen specificity is unknown. The input for sequencing was CD4+ or CD8+ T cells sorted from blood, taken in a trial of the OX40 agonist ivuxolimab. The J gene is TRBJ1-5, the V gene TRBV9, with unresolved D. The TCR comes from an adult with an advanced solid tumor such as melanoma, head and neck, liver or kidney cancer. DNA of the CDR3: TGTGCCAGCAGCTCCTCCTTAAAGCAGCCCCAGCATTTT. It codes for CASSSSLKQPQHF. Drawing the rest from reference TRBV9 and TRBJ1-5, the complete variable domain is DSGVTQTPKHLITATGQRVTLRCSPRSGDLSVYWYQQSLDQGLQFLIQYYNGEERAKGNILERFSAQQFPDLHSELNLSSLELGDSALYFCASSSSLKQPQHFGDGTRLSIL.